The 20 T cell receptor beta chains given below trace back to one sample, sequenced in a study of beta chain features in type 1 diabetes. Every isolated RNA sample was fully reverse transcribed, so sequencing captured expressed TCRB transcripts. Only in-frame clones appear in the TCRdb table, and some are missing; sequencing was by immunoSEQ multiplex PCR. The repertoire consists of about 930,000 clones, with about a sixth occurring once and the leading ten covering 0.023%. The sequencing input was naive CD4+ T cells from blood. These receptors were obtained from a woman aged 18-29 years in good health.

The V call is TRBV7-9, the J call TRBJ2-1; 11 bases are a match to TRBD2. Looked up from germline, CDR1 is SEHNR and CDR2 is FQNEAQ (reference sequence). V shed 2 bases and J 6 bases; nucleotides not matched to a gene: 12. This CDR3 region has 18 residues. In DNA, the CDR3 is TGTGCCAGCAGCTTAACCGCCAAACTAGCGGGAGTCGGCAATGAGCAGTTCTTC. It encodes CASSLTAKLAGVGNEQFF.

This clone was seen more than once but under ten times. V gene TRBV7-8 combines with J gene TRBJ2-3, with D uncertain. The V gene's germline CDR1 is SGHVS and CDR2 FQNEAQ. This CDR3 has 15 amino acids. The V gene lost 4 bases and the J gene lost 4 bases, with 15 bases spanning the gap. This CDR3 is CASSSFSSRADTQYF. The CDR3 DNA reads TGTGCCAGCAGCTCGTTTAGTAGTAGAGCAGATACGCAGTATTTT. Complete variable domain (other parts from reference TRBV7-8 and TRBJ2-3): GAGVSQSPRYKVAKRGQDVALRCDPISGHVSLFWYQQALGQGPEFLTYFQNEAQLDKSGLPSDRFFAERPEGSVSTLKIQRTQQEDSAVYLCASSSFSSRADTQYFGPGTRLTVL.

This rearrangement joins TRBV11-2 to TRBJ2-3; tentative D call: TRBD2 (5 bases). The CDR3 consists of 16 residues. From germline, CDR1 is SGHAT and CDR2 FQNNGV. The V and J ends lost 0 bases and 1 base respectively, with 11 bases between them. Here the CDR3 reads CASSLDLEDGTDTQYF. The DNA of the CDR3 is TGTGCCAGCAGCTTAGATTTGGAGGACGGCACAGATACGCAGTATTTT.

This rearrangement joins TRBV6-6 to TRBJ2-1; 8 positions match TRBD2. Germline V gives CDR1 MNHNY, CDR2 SVGAGI (reference sequence). J gave up 6 bases and V 0 bases, and 7 bases lay outside the gene matches. This CDR3 is built from 16 residues. The CDR3 nucleotides read TGTGCCAGCAGTTACTCGTCTAGCGGGCTGGTCAATGAGCAGTTCTTC. Its protein product is CASSYSSSGLVNEQFF.

The genes are TRBV4-2 and TRBJ1-5, with D maybe TRBD1 (5 bases). V was pared by 0 bases and J by 3 bases, with 12 bases between. Germline V gives CDR1 LGHNA, CDR2 YNFKEQ. There are 16 residues in the CDR3. The CDR3 loop reads CASSQDSQGSNQPQHF. As DNA, the CDR3 is TGTGCCAGCAGCCAAGATTCCCAGGGCTCCAATCAGCCCCAGCATTTT.

This clone was observed a few times. This same CDR3 is encoded by further DNA sequences in the sample. The chain employs TRBV18 and TRBJ1-1; no firm D call. CDR3 length equals 13 residues. Germline-derived CDR1 and CDR2 are KGHSH and LQKENI. Trimming pared 1 base from V and 4 bases from J, leaving 7 bases between. The CDR3 reads CASSPQGSTEAFF. CDR3 sequence (DNA): TGTGCCAGCTCACCACAGGGCAGCACTGAAGCTTTCTTT.

Only a few counts were recorded for this clone. The chain uses TRBV7-6 and TRBJ2-1; D could derive from TRBD1 or TRBD2 (5 bases each). The CDR3 spans 21 residues. The germline V and J ends were trimmed by 1 base and 0 bases, with 25 bases remaining between them. CDR1 is SGHVS, CDR2 FNYEAQ, per germline. CDR3 sequence reads: CASSLVGRSRWGTSSYNEQFF. The DNA of the CDR3 is TGTGCCAGCAGCTTAGTAGGCCGGAGTCGGTGGGGGACGAGCTCCTACAATGAGCAGTTCTTC.

The chain recombines TRBV6-6 with TRBJ2-1, with 8 positions matching TRBD2. CDR1 and CDR2 from the germline V gene are MNHNY and SVGAGI (reference sequence). V lost 6 bases to trimming and J lost 4 bases; unmatched junction nucleotides: 8. The CDR3 has 15 residues. The CDR3 nucleotides are TGTGCCAGCAGCATTAGCGGGAACCCTTACAATGAGCAGTTCTTC. This translates into CASSISGNPYNEQFF.

The chain carries TRBV9 and TRBJ2-2; 9 positions agree with TRBD2. The length of the CDR3 is 18 residues. Germline loops: CDR1 SGDLS, CDR2 YYNGEE. V gave up 3 bases and J gave up 2 bases; unmatched junction bases: 11. The CDR3 loop is CASSARLADLINTGELFF. CDR3 sequence (DNA): TGTGCCAGCAGCGCACGACTAGCGGATCTCATAAACACCGGGGAGCTGTTTTTT.

This rearrangement joins TRBV18 to TRBJ2-1; TRBD2 aligns across 11 bases. With V trimmed by 6 bases and J by 6 bases, 7 bases remained unmatched. Germline V gene sequence: CDR1 KGHSH, CDR2 LQKENI. This CDR3 has 15 amino acids. CDR3 region: CASSLGTSGINEQFF. The CDR3 DNA reads TGTGCCAGCTCGCTCGGGACTAGCGGCATCAATGAGCAGTTCTTC.

V and J are TRBV7-9 and TRBJ1-2, with unresolved D. CDR3 size: 14 residues. The V gene lost 3 bases and the J gene lost 8 bases, with 16 bases spanning the gap. Germline assignment: CDR1 SEHNR and CDR2 FQNEAQ (reference sequence). CDR3 DNA: TGTGCCAGCAGCTTCTCCGGCATTCAGCTAGGCTACACCTTC. It is translated as CASSFSGIQLGYTF.

The chain employs TRBV4-1 and TRBJ2-2; TRBD2 agrees at 10 bases. The length of the CDR3 is 15 residues. CDR1 MGHRA and CDR2 YSYEKL come from the germline V gene. J was trimmed by 6 bases and V by 6 bases; bases with no gene match: 7. CDR3 sequence: CASRLPGTSAGELFF. The CDR3 DNA reads as TGCGCCAGCAGACTACCCGGGACTAGCGCCGGGGAGCTGTTTTTT.

The genes are TRBV5-1 and TRBJ2-1; a weak D match, TRBD2 (6 bases). V was trimmed by 2 bases and J by 8 bases, leaving 11 bases between them. CDR1 SGHRS and CDR2 YFSETQ come from the germline V gene. The CDR3 sequence is 13 residues long. Written as DNA, the CDR3 is TGCGCCAGCAGCTTCCAACCGGGAGATGAGCAGTTCTTC. As protein: CASSFQPGDEQFF.

The gene calls are TRBV15 and TRBJ1-2; D remains unclear. Germline V CDR1 and CDR2: LNHNV, YYDKDF (reference sequence). Trimming took 5 bases from V and 1 from J, leaving 5 bases between them. This CDR3 spans 12 amino acids. The CDR3 is CATSQVNYGYTF. The DNA for the CDR3 is TGTGCCACCAGCCAGGTTAACTATGGCTACACCTTC.

V usage is TRBV28 and J usage is TRBJ2-1; D is unresolved. The ends were cut back, 3 bases at V and 6 bases at J, with 9 bases in the middle. The CDR3 has 13 amino acids. The V gene's germline CDR1 is MDHEN and CDR2 SYDVKM. The CDR3 spells CASSLSLFNEQFF. In DNA form, the CDR3 reads TGTGCCAGCAGTTTGTCTCTATTCAATGAGCAGTTCTTC.

This clone occurred a few times. This chain links TRBV10-3 with TRBJ2-1; 9 positions agree with TRBD2. V lost 6 bases, J lost 5 bases, and 14 bases stayed unmatched. The CDR3 spans 17 residues. Germline V lookup: CDR1 ENHRY, CDR2 SYGVKD. The CDR3 DNA sequence: TGTGCCATCAGCCCGTCTAGCGGGGTGGGGTCCGACAATGAGCAGTTCTTC. Amino acids: CAISPSSGVGSDNEQFF.

As regards this clone: The sample holds other DNA sequences that translate to the same CDR3. The V call is TRBV6-5, the J call TRBJ2-5; D possibly uses TRBD1 or TRBD2 (5 bases each). The CDR3 is made up of 13 amino acids. V lost 2 bases and J lost 5, with 9 bases in between. Per germline, CDR1 MNHEY and CDR2 SVGAGI. The CDR3 bases are TGTGCCAGCAGTTACCGGGGCCGGGAGACCCAGTACTTC. Translated, it gives CASSYRGRETQYF.

The rearrangement links TRBV27 to TRBJ2-7, with D possibly being TRBD1 or TRBD2 (5 bases each). V lost 5 bases, J lost 1 base, and 15 bases lay in between. CDR3 length: 15 amino acids. Looked up from germline, CDR1 is MNHEY and CDR2 is SMNVEV (reference sequence). The CDR3 nucleotides are TGTGCCAGCAGTCGTTGGGGTGGGGGATCCTACGAGCAGTACTTC. It is translated as CASSRWGGGSYEQYF.

The sample holds a few counts of this clone. This chain joins TRBV10-3 and TRBJ2-3, with TRBD2 matching 7 bases. J gave up 3 bases and V 0 bases, and 12 bases lay outside the gene matches. The germline CDR1 and CDR2 sequences are ENHRY and SYGVKD. The CDR3 spans 18 residues. CDR3 sequence reads: CAISESLGRVASTDTQYF. CDR3 in DNA: TGTGCCATCAGTGAGTCCCTAGGGAGGGTCGCGAGTACAGATACGCAGTATTTT.

This clone appeared once. CDR3 coding DNA: TGTGCCAGCAGCCAAGATTCGGGAGGGATCCACGCGTACCAAGAGACCCAGTACTTC. Translating it yields CASSQDSGGIHAYQETQYF. This chain connects TRBV14 to TRBJ2-5; the match to TRBD2 covers 8 bases. CDR3 length: 19 residues. Germline assignment: CDR1 SGHDN and CDR2 FVKESK. With V trimmed by 0 bases and J by 0 bases, 12 bases remained unmatched.